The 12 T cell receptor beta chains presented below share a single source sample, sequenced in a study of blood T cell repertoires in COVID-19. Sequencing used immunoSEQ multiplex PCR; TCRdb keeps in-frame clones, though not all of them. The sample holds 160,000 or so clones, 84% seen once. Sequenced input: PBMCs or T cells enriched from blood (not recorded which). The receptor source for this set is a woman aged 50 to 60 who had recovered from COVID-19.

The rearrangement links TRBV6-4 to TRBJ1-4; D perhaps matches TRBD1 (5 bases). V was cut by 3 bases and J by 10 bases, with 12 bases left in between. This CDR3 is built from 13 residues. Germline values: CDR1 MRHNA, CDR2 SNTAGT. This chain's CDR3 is CASSEKGRRKLFF. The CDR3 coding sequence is TGTGCCAGCAGTGAAAAGGGGAGGAGAAAACTGTTTTTT.

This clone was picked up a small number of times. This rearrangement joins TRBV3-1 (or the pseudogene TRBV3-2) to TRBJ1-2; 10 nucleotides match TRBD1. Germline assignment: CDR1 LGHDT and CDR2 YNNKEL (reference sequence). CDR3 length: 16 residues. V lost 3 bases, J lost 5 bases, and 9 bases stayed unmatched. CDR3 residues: CASSQRHRDRGYGYTF. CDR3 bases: TGTGCCAGCAGCCAGAGACACCGGGACAGGGGATATGGCTACACCTTC.

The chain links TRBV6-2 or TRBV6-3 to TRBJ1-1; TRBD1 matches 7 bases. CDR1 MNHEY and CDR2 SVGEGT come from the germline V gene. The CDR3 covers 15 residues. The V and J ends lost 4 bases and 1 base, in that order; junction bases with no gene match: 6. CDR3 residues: CASSSHGTANTEAFF. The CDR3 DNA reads TGTGCCAGCAGTTCCCACGGGACAGCGAACACTGAAGCTTTCTTT.

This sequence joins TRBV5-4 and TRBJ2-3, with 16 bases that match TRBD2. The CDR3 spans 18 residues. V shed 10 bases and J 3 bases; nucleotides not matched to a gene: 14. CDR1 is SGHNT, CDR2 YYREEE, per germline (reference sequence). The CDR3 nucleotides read TGTGCCGGAAGAGGGACTAGCGGGGGGGCAGGTCTTACAGATACGCAGTATTTT. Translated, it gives CAGRGTSGGAGLTDTQYF.

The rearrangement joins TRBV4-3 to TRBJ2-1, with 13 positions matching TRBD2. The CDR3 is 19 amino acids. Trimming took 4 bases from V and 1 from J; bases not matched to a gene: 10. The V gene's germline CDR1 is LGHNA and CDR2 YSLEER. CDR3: CASSRGLAGAIGSYNEQFF. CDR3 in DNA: TGCGCCAGCAGCCGAGGACTAGCGGGAGCGATCGGGTCCTACAATGAGCAGTTCTTC.

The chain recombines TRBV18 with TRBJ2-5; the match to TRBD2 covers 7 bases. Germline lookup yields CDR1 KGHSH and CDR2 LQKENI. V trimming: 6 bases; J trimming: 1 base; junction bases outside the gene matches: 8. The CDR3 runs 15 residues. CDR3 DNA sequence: TGTGCCAGCTCCTGGGGGGGACGGACCCAAGAGACCCAGTACTTC. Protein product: CASSWGGRTQETQYF.

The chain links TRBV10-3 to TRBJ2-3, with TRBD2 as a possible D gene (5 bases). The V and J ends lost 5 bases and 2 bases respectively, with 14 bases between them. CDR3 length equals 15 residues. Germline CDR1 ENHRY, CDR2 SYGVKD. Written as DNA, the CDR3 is TGTGCCATCAGTCCTACTAGGGAGCCCACAGATACGCAGTATTTT. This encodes CAISPTREPTDTQYF.

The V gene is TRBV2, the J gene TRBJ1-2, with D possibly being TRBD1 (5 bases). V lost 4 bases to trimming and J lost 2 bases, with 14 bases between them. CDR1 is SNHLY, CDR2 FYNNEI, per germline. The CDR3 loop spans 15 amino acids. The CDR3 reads CASSVRRVSNYGYTF. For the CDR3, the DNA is TGTGCCAGCAGTGTACGCAGGGTATCGAACTATGGCTACACCTTC.

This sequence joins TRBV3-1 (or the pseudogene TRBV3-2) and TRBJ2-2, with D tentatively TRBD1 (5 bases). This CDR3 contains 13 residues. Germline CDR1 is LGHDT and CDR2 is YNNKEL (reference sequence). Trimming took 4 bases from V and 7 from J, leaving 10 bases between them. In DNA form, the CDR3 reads TGTGCCAGCAGCCTGCAGGGCGACGGGGAGCTGTTTTTT. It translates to CASSLQGDGELFF.

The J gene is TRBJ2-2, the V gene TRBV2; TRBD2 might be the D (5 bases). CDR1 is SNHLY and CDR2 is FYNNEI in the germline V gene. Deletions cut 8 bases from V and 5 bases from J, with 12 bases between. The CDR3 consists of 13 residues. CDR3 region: CASGRDDTGELFF. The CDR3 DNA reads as TGTGCCAGCGGACGGGATGATACCGGGGAGCTGTTTTTT.

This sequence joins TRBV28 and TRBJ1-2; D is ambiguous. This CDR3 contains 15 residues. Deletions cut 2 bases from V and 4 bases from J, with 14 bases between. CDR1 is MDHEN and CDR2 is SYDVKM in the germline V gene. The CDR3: CASSLPPGAAYGYTF. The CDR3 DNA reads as TGTGCCAGCAGTTTACCCCCGGGTGCCGCCTATGGCTACACCTTC.

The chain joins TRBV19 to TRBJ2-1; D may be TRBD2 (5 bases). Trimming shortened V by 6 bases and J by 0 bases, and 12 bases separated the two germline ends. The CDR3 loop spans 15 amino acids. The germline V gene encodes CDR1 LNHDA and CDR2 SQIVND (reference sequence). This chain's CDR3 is CASRARGSSYNEQFF. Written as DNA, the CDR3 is TGTGCCAGTAGAGCTCGGGGAAGCTCCTACAATGAGCAGTTCTTC.